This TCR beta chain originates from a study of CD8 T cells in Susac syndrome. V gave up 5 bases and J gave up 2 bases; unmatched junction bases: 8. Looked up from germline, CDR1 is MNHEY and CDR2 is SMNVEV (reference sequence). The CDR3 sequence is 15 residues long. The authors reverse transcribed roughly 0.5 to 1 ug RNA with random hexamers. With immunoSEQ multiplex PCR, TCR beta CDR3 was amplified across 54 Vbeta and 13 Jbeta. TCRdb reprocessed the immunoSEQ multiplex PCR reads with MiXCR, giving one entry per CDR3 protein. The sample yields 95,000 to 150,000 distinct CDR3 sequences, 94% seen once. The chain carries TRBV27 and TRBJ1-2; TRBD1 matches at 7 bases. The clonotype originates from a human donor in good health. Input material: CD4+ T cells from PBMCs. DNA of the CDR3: TGTGCCAGCAGTAACACGGACAGGCGAAACTATGGCTACACCTTC. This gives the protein CASSNTDRRNYGYTF.